What follows are 5 T cell receptor beta chains derived from one specimen sequenced in a study of CD8 T cells in ankylosing spondylitis. Study-wide results and caveats: It appeared that ankylosing spondylitis blood was characterized by a TCR beta motif of under ten highly homologous variants.

Their target antigens are unknown. TCRdb re-analysed the 5' RACE reads in MiXCR, keeping a single row per CDR3 protein. The sample shows roughly 450,000 distinct CDR3 sequences, roughly a quarter of them seen only once. Material for sequencing was blood, either unsorted or a sorted T cell fraction (not recorded which). The receptors derive from a male donor with ankylosing spondylitis.

Only a few counts were recorded for this clonotype. The chain joins TRBV18 to TRBJ2-3; the match to TRBD1 covers 8 bases. The junction had 4 bases not matched to a gene; V was cut back by 5 bases and J by 3 bases. The CDR3 runs to 14 residues. CDR1 is KGHSH and CDR2 is LQKENI in the germline V gene. The DNA for the CDR3 is TGTGCCAGCTCATCGACAGGGGTTACAGATACGCAGTATTTT. It specifies CASSSTGVTDTQYF.

The chain recombines TRBV14 with TRBJ2-3, with 10 bases fitting TRBD1. This CDR3 spans 18 amino acids. The trim removed 1 base at V and 4 bases at J, leaving 11 bases unmatched. The germline V gene encodes CDR1 SGHDN and CDR2 FVKESK. CDR3 amino acids: CASSQGWDRDRGADTQYF. Written as DNA, the CDR3 is TGTGCCAGCAGCCAAGGATGGGACCGGGACAGGGGCGCAGATACGCAGTATTTT.

CDR3 protein: CASSAYGTHTYEQYV. CDR3 coding DNA: TGTGCCAGCAGTGCTTACGGGACACATACCTACGAGCAGTACGTC. The chain has TRBV2 and TRBJ2-7, with TRBD1 as a possible D gene (6 bases). CDR3 length: 15 residues. Germline values: CDR1 SNHLY, CDR2 FYNNEI. V gave up 4 bases and J gave up 2 bases, with 15 bases separating them.

This rearrangement joins TRBV6-6 to TRBJ2-1; D is ambiguous. Trimming took 2 bases from V and 10 from J, leaving 12 bases between them. CDR1 is MNHNY and CDR2 is SVGAGI in the germline V gene (reference sequence). The CDR3 is made up of 13 amino acids. The CDR3 region is CASSYPPDGEQFF. The CDR3 nucleotides read TGTGCCAGCAGTTACCCACCGGACGGGGAGCAGTTCTTC.

The CDR3 region is CASSQSRNNEQFF. CDR3 nucleotides: TGTGCCAGCAGCCAATCTCGGAACAATGAGCAGTTCTTC. J is TRBJ2-1 and V is TRBV3-1; D unclear. The CDR3 spans 13 residues. Germline CDR1 and CDR2: LGHDT and YNNKEL (reference sequence). Trimming shortened V by 2 bases and J by 5 bases, and 7 bases separated the two germline ends.